Listed below are T cell receptor beta chains from one sample, sequenced in a study of T cells in Graves' hyperthyroidism and ophthalmopathy. From the multiplex PCR reads, TCRdb called clonotypes with MiXCR, one entry per CDR3 protein. Of 350,000 to 400,000 distinct CDR3 sequences in the sample, around 14% were seen once. Source material: blood. These TCRs come from a woman aged 25 to 39 with Graves' hyperthyroidism. CDR3s include the opening cysteine and the closing phenylalanine or tryptophan. The order of the fields is CDR3 protein, CDR3 length, J gene, V gene, clone size. Clone size, where shown, is once, few, many, or a class for clones that have expanded.

CDR3 protein: CASSGTQGGTGELFF
CDR3 length: 15
J gene: TRBJ2-2
V gene: TRBV5-1
clone size: few

CDR3 protein: CASFRGQLNTGELFF
CDR3 length: 15
J gene: TRBJ2-2
V gene: TRBV28
clone size: many

CDR3 protein: CAWSPEQETQYF
CDR3 length: 12
J gene: TRBJ2-5
V gene: TRBV30
clone size: many

CDR3 protein: CASSTGKDNEQFF
CDR3 length: 13
J gene: TRBJ2-1
V gene: TRBV12-3/TRBV12-4
clone size: NA

CDR3 protein: CSASQSIYEQYF
CDR3 length: 12
J gene: TRBJ2-7
V gene: TRBV20-1
clone size: NA

CDR3 protein: CASSLDRGPGYGYTF
CDR3 length: 15
J gene: TRBJ1-2
V gene: TRBV6-1
clone size: few

CDR3 protein: CASILGRIDNEQFF
CDR3 length: 14
J gene: TRBJ2-1
V gene: TRBV12-3/TRBV12-4
clone size: NA

CDR3 protein: CASSFRTGGSYEQYF
CDR3 length: 15
J gene: TRBJ2-7
V gene: TRBV7-9
clone size: many

CDR3 protein: CASSVDGTPGNTIYF
CDR3 length: 15
J gene: TRBJ1-3
V gene: TRBV9
clone size: NA

CDR3 protein: CASRGGQGYQPQHF
CDR3 length: 14
J gene: TRBJ1-5
V gene: TRBV12-3/TRBV12-4
clone size: many

CDR3 protein: CASSLNRIRNQPQHF
CDR3 length: 15
J gene: TRBJ1-5
V gene: TRBV28
clone size: many

CDR3 protein: CSVALMNTGELFF
CDR3 length: 13
J gene: TRBJ2-2
V gene: TRBV29-1
clone size: few

CDR3 protein: CASSISGYGYTF
CDR3 length: 12
J gene: TRBJ1-2
V gene: TRBV9
clone size: NA

CDR3 protein: CATSDPGTQETQYF
CDR3 length: 14
J gene: TRBJ2-5
V gene: TRBV24-1
clone size: NA

CDR3 protein: CASTLGLFSTLHF
CDR3 length: 13
J gene: TRBJ1-6
V gene: TRBV28
clone size: many

CDR3 protein: CATGGTGQGEDEQFF
CDR3 length: 15
J gene: TRBJ2-1
V gene: TRBV24-1
clone size: NA

CDR3 protein: CASSEVRGLENTEAFF
CDR3 length: 16
J gene: TRBJ1-1
V gene: TRBV6-1
clone size: many

CDR3 protein: CATSSSTGYTGELFF
CDR3 length: 15
J gene: TRBJ2-2
V gene: TRBV24-1
clone size: NA

CDR3 protein: CASSPGQASGELFF
CDR3 length: 14
J gene: TRBJ2-2
V gene: TRBV7-3
clone size: few

CDR3 protein: CASSPGTAISYEQYF
CDR3 length: 15
J gene: TRBJ2-7
V gene: TRBV9
clone size: NA

CDR3 protein: CASSVTENYGYTF
CDR3 length: 13
J gene: TRBJ1-2
V gene: TRBV9
clone size: few

CDR3 protein: CASRPQELLAVYNEQFF
CDR3 length: 17
J gene: TRBJ2-1
V gene: TRBV28
clone size: many

CDR3 protein: CASSPIGDSSYEQYF
CDR3 length: 15
J gene: TRBJ2-7
V gene: TRBV13
clone size: NA

CDR3 protein: CASSPPGLNYGYTF
CDR3 length: 14
J gene: TRBJ1-2
V gene: TRBV3-1
clone size: many

CDR3 protein: CASSAGTGFSGANVLTF
CDR3 length: 17
J gene: TRBJ2-6
V gene: TRBV5-6
clone size: NA

CDR3 protein: CASSLSRGGFAEAFF
CDR3 length: 15
J gene: TRBJ1-1
V gene: TRBV27
clone size: many

CDR3 protein: CASRRGGSYNEQFF
CDR3 length: 14
J gene: TRBJ2-1
V gene: TRBV3-1
clone size: many

CDR3 protein: CASSPQGLQEQFF
CDR3 length: 13
J gene: TRBJ2-1
V gene: TRBV27
clone size: many